The 21 T cell receptor beta chains below were found in one sample sequenced in a study of T cells in narcolepsy. This table comes from immunoSEQ multiplex PCR, and its TCRdb copy is limited to in-frame clones, with some not included. This sample has about 34,000 clones, with 82% found just once. Source material: CD45RA- memory CD4+ T cells from PBMCs. The receptors derive from a human donor with narcolepsy.

V usage is TRBV19 and J usage is TRBJ2-1, with TRBD2 as a possible D gene (6 bases). In germline, CDR1 is LNHDA, CDR2 SQIVND (reference sequence). V lost 4 bases and J lost 10, with 8 bases in between. This CDR3 region has 11 residues. The CDR3 DNA reads as TGTGCCAGTAGTACCGGACTAGAGCAGTTCTTC. Translated: CASSTGLEQFF.

The rearrangement uses TRBV10-1 and TRBJ2-3, with TRBD2 matching over 11 bases. The CDR3 loop spans 16 amino acids. Germline CDR1 is WNHNN and CDR2 is SYGVQD (reference sequence). The J segment lost 4 bases and the V segment lost 3 bases, leaving 6 bases of the junction unmatched. The CDR3 is CASSESSGGAADTQYF. Here the CDR3 DNA reads TGCGCCAGCAGTGAAAGTAGCGGGGGGGCCGCAGATACGCAGTATTTT.

The rearrangement joins TRBV9 to TRBJ1-4; no definite D call. The ends were cut back, 4 bases at V and 1 base at J, with 11 bases in the middle. This CDR3 has 15 amino acids. CDR1 SGDLS and CDR2 YYNGEE come from the germline V gene. The CDR3, as DNA: TGTGCCAGCAGCCCTAGTGTAATAACTAATGAAAAACTGTTTTTT. This gives the protein CASSPSVITNEKLFF.

The CDR3 here is CASSLQARGGDIQYF. CDR3 nucleotides: TGTGCCAGCAGTCTACAGGCCCGGGGAGGAGACATTCAGTACTTC. The chain joins TRBV28 to TRBJ2-4; a possible D gene is TRBD2 (6 bases). CDR3 length: 15 residues. V lost 5 bases and J lost 8, with 19 bases in between. Germline V gene data show CDR1 as MDHEN and CDR2 as SYDVKM.

The chain has TRBV4-1 and TRBJ2-2, with D possibly TRBD2 on 5 matching bases. CDR3 length equals 15 residues. V dropped 4 bases and J dropped 5 bases, with 14 bases sitting between them. Per germline, CDR1 MGHRA and CDR2 YSYEKL. CDR3 in DNA: TGCGCCAGCAGCCCCGAGGGCAGTGGGACCGGGGAGCTGTTTTTT. Protein: CASSPEGSGTGELFF.

In its sample, this clone was seen a few times. CDR3 coding DNA: TGTGCCAGCAGACGACAGTCTGGAAACACCATATATTTT. Amino acids: CASRRQSGNTIYF. This sequence joins TRBV6-5 and TRBJ1-3; D may be TRBD1 (5 bases). The CDR3 loop spans 13 amino acids. Germline CDR1 and CDR2: MNHEY and SVGAGI. V shed 6 bases and J shed 1 base, with 7 bases lying between them.

The genes are TRBV7-6 and TRBJ2-5; D remains unclear. With 5 bases removed from V and 5 bases from J, the gap between germline ends came to 6 bases. From germline, CDR1 is SGHVS and CDR2 FNYEAQ. CDR3 size: 11 residues. The CDR3 loop is CASSLSETQYF. DNA of the CDR3: TGTGCCAGCAGCCTTAGCGAGACCCAGTACTTC.

The gene calls are TRBV28 and TRBJ1-5; 8 bases align to TRBD1. The germline V gene has CDR1 MDHEN and CDR2 SYDVKM. Losses at the gene ends were 9 bases for V and 2 bases for J; bases not matched to a gene: 12. CDR3 size: 16 residues. The CDR3 region has the DNA TGTGCCAGTTCCCCAGGGGGCGGACCAGGCAATCAGCCCCAGCATTTT. Residues: CASSPGGGPGNQPQHF.

The rearrangement links TRBV7-9 to TRBJ1-4; 8 bases match TRBD1. This CDR3 is built from 13 residues. Trimming cost V 5 bases and J 10 bases; bases outside gene matches: 6. From germline, CDR1 is SEHNR and CDR2 FQNEAQ (reference sequence). The CDR3 DNA is TGTGCCAGCAGCATTGACAGGGGAGGAAAACTGTTTTTT. Its translation is CASSIDRGGKLFF. The whole variable domain, remainder taken from reference TRBV7-9 and TRBJ1-4, is DTGVSQNPRHKITKRGQNVTFRCDPISEHNRLYWYRQTLGQGPEFLTYFQNEAQLEKSRLLSDRFSAERPKGSFSTLEIQRTEQGDSAMYLCASSIDRGGKLFFGSGTQLSVL.

The chain joins TRBV2 to TRBJ1-5; D ambiguous. With 8 bases removed from V and 4 bases from J, the gap between germline ends came to 12 bases. The CDR3 has 13 residues. Germline V CDR1 and CDR2: SNHLY, FYNNEI. The CDR3 DNA is TGTGCCAGCGCATTGTATACGAATCAGCCCCAGCATTTT. Residues: CASALYTNQPQHF.

The chain combines TRBV11-2 with TRBJ2-2, with 11 bases aligning to TRBD2. CDR1 and CDR2 from the germline V gene are SGHAT and FQNNGV. V shed 3 bases, J shed 0 bases, and the junction held 6 bases outside the gene matches. CDR3 length: 18 residues. The CDR3 bases are TGTGCCAGCAGCTTGCCTAGCGGGGGGACCTCGAACACCGGGGAGCTGTTTTTT. Its translation is CASSLPSGGTSNTGELFF.

This chain links TRBV5-1 with TRBJ1-2; 8 nucleotides agree with TRBD1. The CDR3 length is 15 residues. The ends lost 0 bases at V and 5 bases at J; junction bases unmatched: 6. CDR1 is SGHRS and CDR2 is YFSETQ in the germline V gene. CDR3 residues: CASSLEGQDLYGYTF. As DNA, the CDR3 is TGCGCCAGCAGCTTGGAGGGACAGGATTTATATGGCTACACCTTC.

The CDR3 sequence: CASSPGGPQETQYF. The CDR3 nucleotides read TGTGCCAGCTCACCGGGGGGACCACAAGAGACCCAGTACTTC. The J gene is TRBJ2-5, the V gene TRBV18, with D tentatively TRBD2 (6 bases). CDR1 and CDR2 (germline): KGHSH, LQKENI. CDR3 length: 14 residues. Trimming took off 3 bases at V and 2 bases at J, with 10 bases between the two ends.

A single count supports this clone. This chain joins TRBV29-1 and TRBJ1-2; no clear D gene. V lost 5 bases to trimming and J lost 1 base, with 11 bases between them. Germline lookup yields CDR1 SQVTM and CDR2 ANQGSEA. The CDR3 runs to 13 residues. The CDR3 DNA reads as TGCAGCGTTTTTAGTTCCGATAACTATGGCTACACCTTC. Residues: CSVFSSDNYGYTF.

This chain's CDR3 is CASSQDLLGYEQYF. CDR3 bases: TGTGCCAGCAGCCAAGATCTATTAGGATACGAGCAGTACTTC. V is TRBV14 and J is TRBJ2-7; D is undetermined. Germline V gives CDR1 SGHDN, CDR2 FVKESK. V was shortened by 0 bases and J by 4 bases, with 10 bases between the two germline ends. CDR3 length: 14 residues.

This clone was recorded only once. Other DNA sequences from this sample encode an identical CDR3 as well. V usage is TRBV5-4 and J usage is TRBJ2-2, with D possibly TRBD1 on 5 matching bases. The V gene lost 0 bases and the J gene lost 5 bases, with 8 bases spanning the gap. The CDR3 totals 14 residues. Per the germline V gene, CDR1 is SGHNT and CDR2 is YYREEE (reference sequence). CDR3 protein: CASSLGQGTGELFF. The CDR3 bases are TGTGCCAGCAGCTTGGGTCAGGGAACCGGGGAGCTGTTTTTT.

This clone showed up just a few times. The chain's CDR3 is CASNGFSGAGELFF. CDR3 nucleotides: TGTGCCAGCAACGGTTTTAGCGGGGCCGGGGAGCTGTTTTTT. The V and J genes are TRBV6-1 and TRBJ2-2; 8 nucleotides agree with TRBD2. CDR3 length equals 14 residues. The germline CDR1 and CDR2 sequences are MNHNS and SASEGT. The V segment lost 7 bases and the J segment 6 bases; nucleotides outside the gene matches: 7.

This clone has just one count. This chain connects TRBV19 to TRBJ2-3; 11 positions agree with TRBD2. This CDR3 is built from 15 residues. V trimming: 7 bases; J trimming: 0 bases; junction bases outside the gene matches: 3. Germline loops: CDR1 LNHDA, CDR2 SQIVND (reference sequence). The CDR3 coding sequence is TGTGCCAGTAATAGCGGGAGGGGGAGCACAGATACGCAGTATTTT. Its protein product is CASNSGRGSTDTQYF.

The chain employs TRBV6-1 and TRBJ2-7; D gene uncertain. The CDR3 is 14 amino acids. Germline V gene sequence: CDR1 MNHNS, CDR2 SASEGT. V lost 6 bases, J lost 2 bases, and 14 bases lay in between. The CDR3 coding sequence is TGTGCCAGCAGCCCCGACGACTCGGCCTACGAGCAGTACTTC. Translating it yields CASSPDDSAYEQYF.

The genes are TRBV19 and TRBJ2-2, with TRBD1 identical over 8 bases. V lost 4 bases, J lost 7 bases, and 8 bases stayed unmatched. CDR1 is LNHDA and CDR2 is SQIVND in the germline V gene (reference sequence). CDR3 length: 15 residues. CDR3 bases: TGTGCCAGTAGTACTCAGGGGGCGAGCAACGGGGAGCTGTTTTTT. Its translation is CASSTQGASNGELFF.

V is TRBV9 and J is TRBJ2-3, with D tentatively TRBD1 (6 bases). Per the germline V gene, CDR1 is SGDLS and CDR2 is YYNGEE. This CDR3 spans 18 amino acids. The V end lost 0 bases, the J end lost 1 base, and 18 bases lay between the germline ends. In nucleotides, the CDR3 is TGTGCCAGCAGCGTAGAGGGGAGAGGGGGAAGGGGCACAGATACGCAGTATTTT. Protein sequence: CASSVEGRGGRGTDTQYF.